The present T cell receptor (beta chain) was sequenced within a study of cytomegalovirus exposure and HLA in healthy donors. Study-wide results and limits: Indistinguishability led to the exclusion of some V segments, TRBV6-2 and TRBV6-3 included. In a later analysis, several top co-occurrence clusters appeared linked to parvovirus B19, influenza, CMV and Epstein-Barr virus.

In the case of this clone: Its antigen is as yet unknown.

The PCR contained 60 Vbeta and 13 Jbeta primers. The assay was immunoSEQ multiplex PCR, and TCRdb's table has in-frame clones only and misses some. The table lists about 120,000 clones, around 80% of them singletons. The CDR3 contains 15 residues. Germline CDR1 reads MNHEY; CDR2 reads SVGAGI. The V end was cut by 2 bases, the J end by 0 bases, with 9 bases between. The sample was PBMCs. This sequence originates from a man younger than 40 in good health and CMV-seropositive. The V and J genes are TRBV6-5 and TRBJ2-3, with D possibly being TRBD2 (5 bases). The CDR3 loop reads CASSYRGTSTDTQYF. In DNA form, the CDR3 reads TGTGCCAGCAGTTACCGGGGAACTAGCACAGATACGCAGTATTTT.